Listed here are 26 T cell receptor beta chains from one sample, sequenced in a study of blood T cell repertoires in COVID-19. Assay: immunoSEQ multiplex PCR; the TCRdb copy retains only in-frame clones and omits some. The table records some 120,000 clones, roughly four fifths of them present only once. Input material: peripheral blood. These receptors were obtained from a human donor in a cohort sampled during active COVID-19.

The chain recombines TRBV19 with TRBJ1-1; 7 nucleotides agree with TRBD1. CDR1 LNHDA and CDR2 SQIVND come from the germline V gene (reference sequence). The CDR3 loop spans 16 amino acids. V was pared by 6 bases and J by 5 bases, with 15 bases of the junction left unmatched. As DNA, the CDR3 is TGTGCCAGTAGCCCGGACAGGTACGGTCGGTCTACTGAAGCTTTCTTT. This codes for CASSPDRYGRSTEAFF. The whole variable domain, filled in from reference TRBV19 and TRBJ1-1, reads DGGITQSPKYLFRKEGQNVTLSCEQNLNHDAMYWYRQDPGQGLRLIYYSQIVNDFQKGDIAEGYSVSREKKESFPLTVTSAQKNPTAFYLCASSPDRYGRSTEAFFGQGTRLTVV.

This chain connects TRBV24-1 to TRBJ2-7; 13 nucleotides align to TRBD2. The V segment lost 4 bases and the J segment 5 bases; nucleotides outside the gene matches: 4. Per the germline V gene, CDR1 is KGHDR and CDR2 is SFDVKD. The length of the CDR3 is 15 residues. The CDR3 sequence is CATSELAGGPHEQYF. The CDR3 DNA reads TGTGCCACCAGTGAACTAGCGGGGGGGCCGCACGAGCAGTACTTC.

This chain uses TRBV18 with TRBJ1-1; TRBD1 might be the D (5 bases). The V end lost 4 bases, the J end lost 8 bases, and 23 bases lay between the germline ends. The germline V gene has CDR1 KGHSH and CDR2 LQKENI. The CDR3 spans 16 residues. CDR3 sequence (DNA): TGTGCCAGCTCACGTCCGAATAAGGGGCGAGGCCCCGAAGCTTTCTTT. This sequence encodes CASSRPNKGRGPEAFF.

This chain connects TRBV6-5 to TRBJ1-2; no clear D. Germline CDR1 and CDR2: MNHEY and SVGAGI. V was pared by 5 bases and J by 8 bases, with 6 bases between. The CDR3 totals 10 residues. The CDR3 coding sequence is TGTGCCAGCAGTAGCCGGGGCTACACCTTC. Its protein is CASSSRGYTF.

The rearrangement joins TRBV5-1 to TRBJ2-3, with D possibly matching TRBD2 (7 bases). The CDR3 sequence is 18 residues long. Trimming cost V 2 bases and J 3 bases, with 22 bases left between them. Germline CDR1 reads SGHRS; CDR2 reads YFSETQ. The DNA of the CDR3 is TGCGCCAGCAGCTTCCTCTCGGGGGGCCTGGCGGGGACAGATACGCAGTATTTT. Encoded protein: CASSFLSGGLAGTDTQYF.

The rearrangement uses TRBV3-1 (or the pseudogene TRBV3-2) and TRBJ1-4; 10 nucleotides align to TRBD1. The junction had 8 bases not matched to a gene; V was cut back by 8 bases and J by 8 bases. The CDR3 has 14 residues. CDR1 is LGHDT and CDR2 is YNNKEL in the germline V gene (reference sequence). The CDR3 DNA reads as TGTGCCAGCTTATCCCGGGACAGGGGCGAAAAACTGTTTTTT. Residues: CASLSRDRGEKLFF.

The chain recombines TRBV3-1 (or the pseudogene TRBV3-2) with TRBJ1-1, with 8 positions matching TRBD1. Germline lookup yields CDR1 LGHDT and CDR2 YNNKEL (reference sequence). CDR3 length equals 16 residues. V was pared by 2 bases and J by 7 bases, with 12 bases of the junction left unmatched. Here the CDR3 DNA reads TGTGCCAGCAGCCAACTCCTCGGCAGGGGGCGCGTTGAAGCTTTCTTT. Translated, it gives CASSQLLGRGRVEAFF.

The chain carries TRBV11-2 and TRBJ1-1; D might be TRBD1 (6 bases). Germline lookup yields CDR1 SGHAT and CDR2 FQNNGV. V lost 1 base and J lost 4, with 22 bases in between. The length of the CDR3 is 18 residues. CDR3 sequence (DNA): TGTGCCAGCAGCTTAGGCACAGGGAGTTTGTTGTACACCACTGAAGCTTTCTTT. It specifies CASSLGTGSLLYTTEAFF.

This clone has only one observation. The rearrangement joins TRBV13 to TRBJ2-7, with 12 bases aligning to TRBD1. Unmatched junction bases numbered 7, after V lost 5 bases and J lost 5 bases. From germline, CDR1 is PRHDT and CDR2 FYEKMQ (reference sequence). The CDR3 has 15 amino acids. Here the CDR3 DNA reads TGTGCCAGCAGCCAGGGACAGGGGGCTCTGGACGAGCAGTACTTC. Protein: CASSQGQGALDEQYF.

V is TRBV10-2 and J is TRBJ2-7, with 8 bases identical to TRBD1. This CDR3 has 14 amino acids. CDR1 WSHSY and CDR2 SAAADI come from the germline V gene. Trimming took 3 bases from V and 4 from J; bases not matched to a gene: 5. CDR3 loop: CASSDGRGRYEQYF. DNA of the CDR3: TGCGCCAGCAGTGACGGCAGGGGGCGGTACGAGCAGTACTTC.

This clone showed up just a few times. CDR3 region: CAITRTGGTGSTDTQYF. CDR3 sequence (DNA): TGTGCCATCACTAGGACCGGCGGGACAGGGAGCACAGATACGCAGTATTTT. The V call is TRBV28, the J call TRBJ2-3; 9 bases are a match to TRBD1. CDR1 and CDR2 from the germline V gene are MDHEN and SYDVKM. CDR3 length equals 17 residues. J gave up 0 bases and V 10 bases, and 14 bases lay outside the gene matches. Based on the CDR3 plus reference TRBV28 and TRBJ2-3, the full variable domain is DVKVTQSSRYLVKRTGEKVFLECVQDMDHENMFWYRQDPGLGLRLIYFSYDVKMKEKGDIPEGYSVSREKKERFSLILESASTNQTSMYLCAITRTGGTGSTDTQYFGPGTRLTVL.

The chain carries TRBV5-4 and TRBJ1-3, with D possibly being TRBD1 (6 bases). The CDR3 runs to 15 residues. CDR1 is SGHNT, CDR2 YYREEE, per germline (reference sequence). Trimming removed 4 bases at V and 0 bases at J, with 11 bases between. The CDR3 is CASSADRSSGNTIYF. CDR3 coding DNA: TGTGCCAGCAGCGCAGACAGGAGCTCTGGAAACACCATATATTTT.

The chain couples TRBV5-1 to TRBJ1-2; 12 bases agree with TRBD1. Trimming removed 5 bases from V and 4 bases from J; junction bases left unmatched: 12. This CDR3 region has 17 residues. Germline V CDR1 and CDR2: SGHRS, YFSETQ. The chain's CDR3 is CASSPGTGGQKVYGYTF. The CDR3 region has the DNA TGCGCCAGCAGTCCCGGGACAGGGGGCCAAAAAGTCTATGGCTACACCTTC.

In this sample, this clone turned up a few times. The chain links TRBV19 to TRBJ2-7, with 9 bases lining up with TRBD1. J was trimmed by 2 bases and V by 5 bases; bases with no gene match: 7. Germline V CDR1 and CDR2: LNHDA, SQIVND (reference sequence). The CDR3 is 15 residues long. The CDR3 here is CASSPWTGVAYEQYF. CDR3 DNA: TGTGCCAGTAGTCCCTGGACAGGGGTCGCCTACGAGCAGTACTTC. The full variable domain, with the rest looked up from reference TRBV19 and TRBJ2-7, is DGGITQSPKYLFRKEGQNVTLSCEQNLNHDAMYWYRQDPGQGLRLIYYSQIVNDFQKGDIAEGYSVSREKKESFPLTVTSAQKNPTAFYLCASSPWTGVAYEQYFGPGTRLTVT.

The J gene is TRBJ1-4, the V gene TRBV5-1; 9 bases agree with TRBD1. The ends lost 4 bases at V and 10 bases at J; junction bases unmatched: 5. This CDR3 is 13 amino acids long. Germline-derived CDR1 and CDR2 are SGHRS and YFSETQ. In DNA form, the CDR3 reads TGCGCCAGCAGCCCCGAGACAGGGGGAAAACTGTTTTTT. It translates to CASSPETGGKLFF.

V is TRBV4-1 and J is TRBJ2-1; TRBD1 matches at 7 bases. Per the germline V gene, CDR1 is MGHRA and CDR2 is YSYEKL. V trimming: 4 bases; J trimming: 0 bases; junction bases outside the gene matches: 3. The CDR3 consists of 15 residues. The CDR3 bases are TGCGCCAGCAGCCCCGGGACAGTCTCCTACAATGAGCAGTTCTTC. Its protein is CASSPGTVSYNEQFF.

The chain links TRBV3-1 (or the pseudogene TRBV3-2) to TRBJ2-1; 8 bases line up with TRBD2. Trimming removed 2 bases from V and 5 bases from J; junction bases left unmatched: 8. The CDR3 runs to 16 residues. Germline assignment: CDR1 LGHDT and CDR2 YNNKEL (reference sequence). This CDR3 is CASSQTSGSPDNEQFF. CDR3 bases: TGTGCCAGCAGCCAAACTAGCGGATCCCCAGACAATGAGCAGTTCTTC.

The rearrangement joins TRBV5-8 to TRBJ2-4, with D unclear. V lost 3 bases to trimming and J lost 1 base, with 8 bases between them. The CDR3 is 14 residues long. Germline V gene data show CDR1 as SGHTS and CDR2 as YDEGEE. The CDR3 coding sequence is TGTGCCAGCAGCTCCGAACGGGCCAAAAACATTCAGTACTTC. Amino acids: CASSSERAKNIQYF.

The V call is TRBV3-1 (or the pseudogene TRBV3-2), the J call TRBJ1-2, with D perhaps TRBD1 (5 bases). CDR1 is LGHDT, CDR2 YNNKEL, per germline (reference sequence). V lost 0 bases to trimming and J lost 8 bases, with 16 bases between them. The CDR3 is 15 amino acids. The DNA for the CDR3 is TGTGCCAGCAGCCAAGATGATCGGGGGGTGAAGGGCTACACCTTC. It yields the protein CASSQDDRGVKGYTF.

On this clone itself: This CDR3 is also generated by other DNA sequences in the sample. The CDR3 loop reads CASSQDRGQNQPQHF. CDR3 bases: TGCGCCAGCAGCCAAGATCGAGGTCAGAATCAGCCCCAGCATTTT. This sequence joins TRBV4-1 and TRBJ1-5; no reliable D call. The length of the CDR3 is 15 residues. Per the germline V gene, CDR1 is MGHRA and CDR2 is YSYEKL. Trimming removed 0 bases at V and 4 bases at J, with 10 bases between.

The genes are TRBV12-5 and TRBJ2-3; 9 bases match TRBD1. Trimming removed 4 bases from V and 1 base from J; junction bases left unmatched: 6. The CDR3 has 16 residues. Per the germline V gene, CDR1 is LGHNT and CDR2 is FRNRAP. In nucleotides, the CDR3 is TGTGCTAGTGGTTCAACAGGGGGCTCGGGCACAGATACGCAGTATTTT. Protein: CASGSTGGSGTDTQYF. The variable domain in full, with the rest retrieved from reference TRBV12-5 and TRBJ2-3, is DARVTQTPRHKVTEMGQEVTMRCQPILGHNTVFWYRQTMMQGLELLAYFRNRAPLDDSGMPKDRFSAEMPDATLATLKIQPSEPRDSAVYFCASGSTGGSGTDTQYFGPGTRLTVL.

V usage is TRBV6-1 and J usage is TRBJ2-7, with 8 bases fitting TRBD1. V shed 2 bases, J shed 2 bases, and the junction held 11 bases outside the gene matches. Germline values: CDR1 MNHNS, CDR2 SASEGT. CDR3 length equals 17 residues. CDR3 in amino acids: CASSERFGGQVTYEQYF. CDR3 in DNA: TGTGCCAGCAGTGAACGCTTTGGGGGACAGGTTACCTACGAGCAGTACTTC.

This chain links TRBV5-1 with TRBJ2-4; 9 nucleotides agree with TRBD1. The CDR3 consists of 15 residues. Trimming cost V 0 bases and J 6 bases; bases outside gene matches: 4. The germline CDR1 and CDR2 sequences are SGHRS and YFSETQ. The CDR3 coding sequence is TGCGCCAGCAGCTTGGCAGGGACAGGGAGAAACATTCAGTACTTC. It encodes CASSLAGTGRNIQYF.

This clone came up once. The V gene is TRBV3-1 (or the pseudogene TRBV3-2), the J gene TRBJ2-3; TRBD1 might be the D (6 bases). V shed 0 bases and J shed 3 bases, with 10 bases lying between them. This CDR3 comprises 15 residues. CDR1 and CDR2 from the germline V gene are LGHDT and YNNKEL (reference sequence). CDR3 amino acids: CASSQDDRRTDTQYF. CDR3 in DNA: TGTGCCAGCAGCCAAGACGACAGGAGAACAGATACGCAGTATTTT.

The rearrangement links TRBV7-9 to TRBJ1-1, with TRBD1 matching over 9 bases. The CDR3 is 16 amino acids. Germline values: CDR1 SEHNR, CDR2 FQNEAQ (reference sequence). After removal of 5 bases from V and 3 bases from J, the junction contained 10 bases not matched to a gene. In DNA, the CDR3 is TGTGCCAGCAGCCACCTGATTGGACAGGGGCACACTGAAGCTTTCTTT. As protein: CASSHLIGQGHTEAFF.

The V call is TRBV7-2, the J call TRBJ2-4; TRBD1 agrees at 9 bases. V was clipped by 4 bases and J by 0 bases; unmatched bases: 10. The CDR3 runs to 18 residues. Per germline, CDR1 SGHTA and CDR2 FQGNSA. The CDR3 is CASSSRDRASLAKNIQYF. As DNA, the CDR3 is TGTGCCAGCAGCTCCCGGGACAGGGCCTCTTTAGCCAAAAACATTCAGTACTTC. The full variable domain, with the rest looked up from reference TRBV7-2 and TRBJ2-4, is GAGVSQSPSNKVTEKGKDVELRCDPISGHTALYWYRQSLGQGLEFLIYFQGNSAPDKSGLPSDRFSAERTGGSVSTLTIQRTQQEDSAVYLCASSSRDRASLAKNIQYFGAGTRLSVL.